This T cell receptor beta chain is drawn from a study of early T cells in non-severe SARS-CoV-2 infection. Study-level information: The sequenced material was bulk RNA from unsorted whole blood, and its chains were unpaired. Notes on the study in general: Missing private and CD4 specificities, VDJdb matching favored anti-spike CD8 responses.

Each single cDNA molecule received a unique molecular identifier. TCRdb fed the 5' RACE reads into MiXCR, producing one record per CDR3 protein. The data contain approximately 52,000 distinct CDR3 sequences, 8% to 10% of them singletons. J was trimmed by 6 bases and V by 4 bases; bases with no gene match: 17. The CDR3 is made up of 19 amino acids. The germline gives CDR1 SGHRS, CDR2 YFSETQ. This clonotype was counted between two and nine times. Its antigen is undetermined. The receptor was derived from an adult who was a healthcare worker with PCR-confirmed SARS-CoV-2 infection or an uninfected control (not recorded which). The sample comprised whole blood. J is TRBJ2-3 and V is TRBV5-1, with 13 bases fitting TRBD2. CDR3 protein: CASSQEVRTSGGPGDTQYF. The CDR3 region has the DNA TGCGCCAGCAGCCAGGAGGTTCGGACTAGCGGGGGCCCAGGGGATACGCAGTATTTT.